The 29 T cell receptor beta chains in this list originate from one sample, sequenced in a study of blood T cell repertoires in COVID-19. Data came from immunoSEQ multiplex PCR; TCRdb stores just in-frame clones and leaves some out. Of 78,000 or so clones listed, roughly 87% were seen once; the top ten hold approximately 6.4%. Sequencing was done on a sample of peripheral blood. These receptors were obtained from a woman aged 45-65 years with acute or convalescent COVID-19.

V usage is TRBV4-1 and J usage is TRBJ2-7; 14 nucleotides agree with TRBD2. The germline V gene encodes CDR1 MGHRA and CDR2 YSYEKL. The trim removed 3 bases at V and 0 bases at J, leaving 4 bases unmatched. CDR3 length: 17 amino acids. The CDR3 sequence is CASSQGGLAGDSYEQYF. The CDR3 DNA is TGCGCCAGCAGCCAGGGGGGACTAGCGGGGGACTCCTACGAGCAGTACTTC.

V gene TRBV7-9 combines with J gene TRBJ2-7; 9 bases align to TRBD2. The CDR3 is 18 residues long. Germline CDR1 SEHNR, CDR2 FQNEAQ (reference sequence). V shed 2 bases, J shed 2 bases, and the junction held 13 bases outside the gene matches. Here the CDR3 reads CASSLKGGASGIAYEQYF. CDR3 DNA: TGTGCCAGCAGCTTAAAAGGGGGGGCTAGCGGGATAGCCTACGAGCAGTACTTC.

The CDR3 sequence is CASSIGTGGYETQYF. The CDR3 nucleotides read TGTGCCAGTAGTATAGGAACAGGGGGCTATGAGACCCAGTACTTC. The chain uses TRBV19 and TRBJ2-5, with TRBD1 matching over 9 bases. Germline V lookup: CDR1 LNHDA, CDR2 SQIVND (reference sequence). The CDR3 contains 15 residues. J gave up 5 bases and V 1 base, and 5 bases lay outside the gene matches.

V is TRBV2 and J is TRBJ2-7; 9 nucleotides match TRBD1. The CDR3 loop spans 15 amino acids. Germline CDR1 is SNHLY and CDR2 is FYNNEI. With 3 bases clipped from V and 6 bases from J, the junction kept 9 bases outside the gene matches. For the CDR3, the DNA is TGTGCCAGCAGTGATCGCGGGACAGGGTCGTCCGAGCAGTACTTC. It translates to CASSDRGTGSSEQYF. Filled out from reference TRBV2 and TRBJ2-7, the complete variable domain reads EPEVTQTPSHQVTQMGQEVILRCVPISNHLYFYWYRQILGQKVEFLVSFYNNEISEKSEIFDDQFSVERPDGSNFTLKIRSTKLEDSAMYFCASSDRGTGSSEQYFGPGTRLTVT.

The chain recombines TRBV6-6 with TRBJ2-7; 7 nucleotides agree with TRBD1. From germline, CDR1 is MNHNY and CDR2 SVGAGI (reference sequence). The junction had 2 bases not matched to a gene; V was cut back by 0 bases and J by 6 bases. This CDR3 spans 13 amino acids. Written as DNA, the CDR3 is TGTGCCAGCAGTTACTCCTCAGGGGGCGAGCAGTACTTC. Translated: CASSYSSGGEQYF.

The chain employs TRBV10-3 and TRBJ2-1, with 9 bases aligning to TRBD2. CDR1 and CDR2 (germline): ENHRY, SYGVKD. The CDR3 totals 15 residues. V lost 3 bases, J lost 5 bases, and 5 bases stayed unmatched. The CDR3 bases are TGTGCCATCAGTGAACCGACTAGCGGCAACAATGAGCAGTTCTTC. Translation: CAISEPTSGNNEQFF.

In nucleotides, the CDR3 is TGTGCCAGCAGCCGCACAGGGGGCCGGACTGAAGCTTTCTTT. This codes for CASSRTGGRTEAFF. The chain uses TRBV11-1 and TRBJ1-1; 9 positions match TRBD1. J was trimmed by 5 bases and V by 5 bases; bases with no gene match: 6. Germline lookup yields CDR1 SGHAT and CDR2 FQDESV (reference sequence). The CDR3 is made up of 14 amino acids. The full variable domain, its missing parts supplied by reference TRBV11-1 and TRBJ1-1, is EAEVAQSPRYKITEKSQAVAFWCDPISGHATLYWYRQILGQGPELLVQFQDESVVDDSQLPKDRFSAERLKGVDSTLKIQPAELGDSAMYLCASSRTGGRTEAFFGQGTRLTVV.

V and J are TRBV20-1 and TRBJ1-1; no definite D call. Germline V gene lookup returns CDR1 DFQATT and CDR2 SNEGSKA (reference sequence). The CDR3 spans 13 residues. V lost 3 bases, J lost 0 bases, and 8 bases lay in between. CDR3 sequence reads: CSASRDMNTEAFF. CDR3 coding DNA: TGCAGTGCTAGTCGCGATATGAACACTGAAGCTTTCTTT.

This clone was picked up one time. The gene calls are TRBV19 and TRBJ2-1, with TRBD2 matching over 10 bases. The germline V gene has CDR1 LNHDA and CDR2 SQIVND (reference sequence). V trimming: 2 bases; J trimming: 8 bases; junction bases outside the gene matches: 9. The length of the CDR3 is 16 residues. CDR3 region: CASSISSGLAGDEQFF. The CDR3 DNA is TGTGCCAGTAGTATAAGTAGTGGGCTAGCGGGAGATGAGCAGTTCTTC.

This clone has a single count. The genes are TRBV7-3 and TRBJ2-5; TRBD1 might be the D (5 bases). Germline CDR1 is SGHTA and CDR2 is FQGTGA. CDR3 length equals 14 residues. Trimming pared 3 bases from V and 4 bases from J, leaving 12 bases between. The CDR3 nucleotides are TGTGCCAGCAGCTTGCAGGGCTTGGGAGAGACCCAGTACTTC. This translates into CASSLQGLGETQYF.

The CDR3 region is CASSESRQGAYEQYF. CDR3 in DNA: TGTGCCAGCAGTGAATCGCGACAGGGGGCCTACGAGCAGTACTTC. V and J are TRBV25-1 and TRBJ2-7; 9 bases line up with TRBD1. The CDR3 spans 15 residues. With 1 base clipped from V and 2 bases from J, the junction kept 3 bases outside the gene matches. Germline V gene data show CDR1 as MGHDK and CDR2 as SYGVNS.

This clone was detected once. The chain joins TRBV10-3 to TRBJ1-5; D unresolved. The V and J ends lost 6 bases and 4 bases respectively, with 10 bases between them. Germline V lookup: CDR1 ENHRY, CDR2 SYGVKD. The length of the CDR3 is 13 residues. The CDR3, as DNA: TGTGCCATCAGGGGAGACCCTAATCAGCCCCAGCATTTT. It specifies CAIRGDPNQPQHF.

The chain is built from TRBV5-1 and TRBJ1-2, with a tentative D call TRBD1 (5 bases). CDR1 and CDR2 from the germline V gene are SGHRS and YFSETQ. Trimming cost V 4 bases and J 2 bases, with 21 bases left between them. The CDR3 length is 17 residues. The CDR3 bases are TGCGCCAGCAGCCCCGACCCCCAGGGATTGAAAAACTATGGCTACACCTTC. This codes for CASSPDPQGLKNYGYTF.

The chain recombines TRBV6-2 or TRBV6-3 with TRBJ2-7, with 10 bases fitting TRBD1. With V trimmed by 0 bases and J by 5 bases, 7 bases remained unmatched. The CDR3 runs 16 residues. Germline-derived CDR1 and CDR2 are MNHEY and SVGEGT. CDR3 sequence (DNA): TGTGCCAGCAGTTACTCGAGTGGACAGGGGGTAAACGAGCAGTACTTC. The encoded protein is CASSYSSGQGVNEQYF.

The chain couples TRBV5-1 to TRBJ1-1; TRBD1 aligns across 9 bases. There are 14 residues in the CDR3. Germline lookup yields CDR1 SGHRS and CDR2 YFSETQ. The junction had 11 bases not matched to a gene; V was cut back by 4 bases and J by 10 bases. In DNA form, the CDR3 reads TGCGCCAGCAGCCAGACCCCGGGACAGGGTTTAGCTTTCTTT. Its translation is CASSQTPGQGLAFF.

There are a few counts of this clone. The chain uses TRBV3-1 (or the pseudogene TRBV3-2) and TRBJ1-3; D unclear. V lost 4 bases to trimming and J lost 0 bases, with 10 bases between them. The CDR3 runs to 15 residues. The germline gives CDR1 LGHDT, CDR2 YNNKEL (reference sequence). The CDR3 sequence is CASSPGQYSGNTIYF. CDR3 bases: TGTGCCAGCAGCCCCGGTCAATACTCTGGAAACACCATATATTTT.

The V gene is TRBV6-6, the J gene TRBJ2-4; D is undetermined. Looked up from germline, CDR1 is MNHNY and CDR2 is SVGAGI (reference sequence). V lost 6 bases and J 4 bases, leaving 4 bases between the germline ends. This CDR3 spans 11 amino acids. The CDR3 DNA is TGTGCCAGCAGCCCTAAAAACATTCAGTACTTC. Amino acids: CASSPKNIQYF.

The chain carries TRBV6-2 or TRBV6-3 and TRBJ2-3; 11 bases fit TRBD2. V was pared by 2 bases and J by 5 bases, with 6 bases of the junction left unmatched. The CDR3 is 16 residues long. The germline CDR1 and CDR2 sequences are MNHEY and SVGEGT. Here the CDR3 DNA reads TGTGCCAGCAGTTACCCCTCTAGCGGGGGGAGAGATACGCAGTATTTT. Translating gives CASSYPSSGGRDTQYF.

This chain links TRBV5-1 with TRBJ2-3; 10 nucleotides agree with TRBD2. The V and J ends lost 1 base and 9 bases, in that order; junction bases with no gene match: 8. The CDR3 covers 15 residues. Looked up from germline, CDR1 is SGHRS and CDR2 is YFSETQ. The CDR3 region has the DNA TGCGCCAGCAGCTTGATTCAGCGGGGGGGCCAGACGCAGTATTTT. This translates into CASSLIQRGGQTQYF.

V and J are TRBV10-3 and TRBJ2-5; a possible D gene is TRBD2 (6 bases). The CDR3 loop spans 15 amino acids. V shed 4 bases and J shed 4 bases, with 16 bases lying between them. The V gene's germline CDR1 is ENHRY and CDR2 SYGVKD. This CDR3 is CAISVSEGPGETQYF. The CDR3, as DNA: TGTGCCATCAGTGTTTCGGAGGGGCCTGGAGAGACCCAGTACTTC.

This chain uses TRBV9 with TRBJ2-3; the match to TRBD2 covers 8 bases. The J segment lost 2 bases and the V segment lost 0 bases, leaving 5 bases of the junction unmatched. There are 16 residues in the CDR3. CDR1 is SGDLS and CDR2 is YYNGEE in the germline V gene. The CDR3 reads CASSVGVSGTTDTQYF. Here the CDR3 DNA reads TGTGCCAGCAGCGTAGGGGTTAGCGGGACCACAGATACGCAGTATTTT.

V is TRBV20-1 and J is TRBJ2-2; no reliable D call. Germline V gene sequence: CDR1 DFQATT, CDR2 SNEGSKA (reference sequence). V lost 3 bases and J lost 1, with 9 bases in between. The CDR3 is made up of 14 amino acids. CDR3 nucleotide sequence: TGCAGTGCTAGTCCACAGAGGAACACCGGGGAGCTGTTTTTT. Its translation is CSASPQRNTGELFF.

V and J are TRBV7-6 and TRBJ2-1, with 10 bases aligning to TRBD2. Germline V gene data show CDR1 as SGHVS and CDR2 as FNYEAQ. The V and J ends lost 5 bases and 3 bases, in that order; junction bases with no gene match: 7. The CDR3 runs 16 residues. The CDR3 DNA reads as TGTGCCAGCAGCCGTCCTCTAGCGGGGGTCTACAATGAGCAGTTCTTC. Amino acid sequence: CASSRPLAGVYNEQFF.

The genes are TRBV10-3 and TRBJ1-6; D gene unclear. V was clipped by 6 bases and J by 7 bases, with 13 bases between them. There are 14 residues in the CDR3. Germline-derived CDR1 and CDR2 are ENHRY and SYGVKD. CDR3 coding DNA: TGTGCCATCAGGGGAGAGTCGGGCAATTCACCCCTCCACTTT. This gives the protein CAIRGESGNSPLHF.

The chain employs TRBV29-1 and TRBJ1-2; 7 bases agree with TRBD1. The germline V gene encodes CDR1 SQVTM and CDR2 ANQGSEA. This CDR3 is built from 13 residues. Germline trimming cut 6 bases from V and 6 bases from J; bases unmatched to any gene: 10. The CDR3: CSVRRTGQDGYTF. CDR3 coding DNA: TGCAGCGTAAGAAGGACAGGCCAGGATGGCTACACCTTC.

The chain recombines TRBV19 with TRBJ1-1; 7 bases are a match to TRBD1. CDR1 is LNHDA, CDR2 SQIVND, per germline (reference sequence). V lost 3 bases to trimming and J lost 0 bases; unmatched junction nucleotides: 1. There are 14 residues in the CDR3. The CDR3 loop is CASSIDRVNTEAFF. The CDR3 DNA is TGTGCCAGTAGTATCGACAGGGTGAACACTGAAGCTTTCTTT.

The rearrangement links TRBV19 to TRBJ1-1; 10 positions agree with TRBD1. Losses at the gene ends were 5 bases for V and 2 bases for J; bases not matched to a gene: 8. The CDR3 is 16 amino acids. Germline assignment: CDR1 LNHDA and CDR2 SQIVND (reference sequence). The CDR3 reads CASSPDRGRSNTEAFF. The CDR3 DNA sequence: TGTGCCAGTAGTCCTGACAGGGGGCGATCAAACACTGAAGCTTTCTTT.

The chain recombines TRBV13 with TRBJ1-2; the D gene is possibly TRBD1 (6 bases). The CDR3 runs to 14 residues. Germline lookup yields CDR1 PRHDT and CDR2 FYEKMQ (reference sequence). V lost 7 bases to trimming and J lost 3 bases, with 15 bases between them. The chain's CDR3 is CASNQGSGYYGYTF. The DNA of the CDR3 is TGTGCCAGCAACCAGGGGAGTGGATACTATGGCTACACCTTC. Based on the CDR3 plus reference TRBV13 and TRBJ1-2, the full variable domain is AAGVIQSPRHLIKEKRETATLKCYPIPRHDTVYWYQQGPGQDPQFLISFYEKMQSDKGSIPDRFSAQQFSDYHSELNMSSLELGDSALYFCASNQGSGYYGYTFGSGTRLTVV.

The CDR3 DNA sequence: TGTGCCTGGAGCAACAGGGGTAAACTGTTTTTT. Translation gives CAWSNRGKLFF. The rearrangement uses TRBV30 and TRBJ1-4; 7 bases agree with TRBD1. Germline values: CDR1 GTSNPN, CDR2 SVGIG (reference sequence). V shed 3 bases and J 11 bases; nucleotides not matched to a gene: 3. The CDR3 length is 11 residues. Drawing the rest from reference TRBV30 and TRBJ1-4, the complete variable domain is SQTIHQWPATLVQPVGSPLSLECTVEGTSNPNLYWYRQAAGRGLQLLFYSVGIGQISSEVPQNLSASRPQDRQFILSSKKLLLSDSGFYLCAWSNRGKLFFGSGTQLSVL.